This T cell receptor beta chain originates from a study of brain T cells in children with intractable seizures. Only cases whose brain tissue showed the highest T cell transcript signatures were sequenced. Patients received at least one anti-epileptic drug before surgery. Note on this clone: What it recognizes is unknown.

Assay used: immunoSEQ multiplex PCR; TCRdb lists only in-frame clones, some missing. The repertoire holds 78,000 or so clones, with more than 75% as singletons. V shed 0 bases and J 4 bases; nucleotides not matched to a gene: 5. The CDR3 runs to 16 residues. CDR1 and CDR2 (germline): SGHKS, YYEKEE (reference sequence). Study-level results: Clones missing pre-surgery may reflect undersampling of that blood sample. HCMV serostatus was not known, and viral specificity came from CDR3 similarity only.

The source is a girl aged 2-10 years with Rasmussen encephalitis and intractable seizures. The material sequenced was peripheral blood, taken at surgery. This sequence joins TRBV5-5 and TRBJ2-5, with 11 positions matching TRBD2. The CDR3 reads CASSLVASGGIETQYF. DNA of the CDR3: TGTGCCAGCAGCTTGGTAGCTAGCGGGGGGATAGAGACCCAGTACTTC.